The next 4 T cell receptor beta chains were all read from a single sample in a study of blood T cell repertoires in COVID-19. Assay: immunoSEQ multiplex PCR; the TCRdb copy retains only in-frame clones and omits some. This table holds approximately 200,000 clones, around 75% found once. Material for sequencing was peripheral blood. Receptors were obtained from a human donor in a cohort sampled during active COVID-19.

CDR3 nucleotides: TGTGCCAGCAGTTACAACAGTAATCAGCCCCAGCATTTT. Protein product: CASSYNSNQPQHF. V is TRBV6-5 and J is TRBJ1-5; D is unresolved. The V end was cut by 2 bases, the J end by 4 bases, with 6 bases between. Germline CDR1 is MNHEY and CDR2 is SVGAGI. The CDR3 is 13 amino acids.

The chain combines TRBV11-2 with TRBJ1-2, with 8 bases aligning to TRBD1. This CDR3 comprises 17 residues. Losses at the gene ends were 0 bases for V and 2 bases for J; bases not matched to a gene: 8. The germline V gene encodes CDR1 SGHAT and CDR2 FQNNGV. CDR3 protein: CASSLDVRTGTNYGYTF. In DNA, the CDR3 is TGTGCCAGCAGCTTAGATGTCCGGACAGGGACCAACTATGGCTACACCTTC. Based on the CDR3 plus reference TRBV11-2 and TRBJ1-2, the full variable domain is EAGVAQSPRYKIIEKRQSVAFWCNPISGHATLYWYQQILGQGPKLLIQFQNNGVVDDSQLPKDRFSAERLKGVDSTLKIQPAKLEDSAVYLCASSLDVRTGTNYGYTFGSGTRLTVV.

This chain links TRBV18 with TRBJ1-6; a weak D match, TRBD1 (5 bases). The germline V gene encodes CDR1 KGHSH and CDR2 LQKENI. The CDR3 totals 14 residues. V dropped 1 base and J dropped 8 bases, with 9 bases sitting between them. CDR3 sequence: CASSPRTQDSPLHF. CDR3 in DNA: TGTGCCAGCTCACCACGGACACAGGATTCACCCCTCCACTTT.

The CDR3 sequence is CASSQFARSPAFF. The CDR3 DNA follows: TGCGCCAGCAGCCAGTTTGCCCGAAGCCCGGCTTTCTTT. The chain has TRBV4-3 and TRBJ1-1, with unresolved D. Germline values: CDR1 LGHNA, CDR2 YSLEER. Between the trimmed V and J ends, which lost 3 bases and 11 bases, there was a span of 16 bases. This CDR3 has 13 residues.